The present entry profiles one T cell receptor beta chain with its context. The table came from immunoSEQ multiplex PCR; TCRdb's copy has only in-frame clones and leaves some out. Found here are about 150,000 clones, approximately 92% of them singletons; the top ten hold 2%. Germline-derived CDR1 and CDR2 are SGHAT and FQNNGV. With 5 bases removed from V and 7 bases from J, the gap between germline ends came to 24 bases. This CDR3 has 18 residues. This record belongs to a study of control samples from healthy donors and cancer patients. The sample comprised blood. The J gene is TRBJ1-6, the V gene TRBV11-2; no clear D. The TCR sequence derives from a woman in her thirties or forties in good health. The CDR3 DNA reads as TGTGCCAGCAGCAGAAACGCCGGCTCCACCATACTGAATTCACCCCTCCACTTT. Protein product: CASSRNAGSTILNSPLHF.